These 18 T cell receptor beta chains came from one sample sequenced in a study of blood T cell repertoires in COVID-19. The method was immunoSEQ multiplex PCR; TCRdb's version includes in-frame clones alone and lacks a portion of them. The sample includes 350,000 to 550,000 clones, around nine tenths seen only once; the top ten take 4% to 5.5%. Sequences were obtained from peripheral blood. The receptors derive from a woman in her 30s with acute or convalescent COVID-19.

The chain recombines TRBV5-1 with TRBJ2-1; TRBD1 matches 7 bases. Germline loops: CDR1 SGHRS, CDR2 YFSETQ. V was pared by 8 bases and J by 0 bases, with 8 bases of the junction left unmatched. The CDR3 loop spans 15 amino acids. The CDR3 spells CASHFDRVSYNEQFF. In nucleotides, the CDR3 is TGCGCCAGTCACTTCGACAGGGTCTCCTACAATGAGCAGTTCTTC.

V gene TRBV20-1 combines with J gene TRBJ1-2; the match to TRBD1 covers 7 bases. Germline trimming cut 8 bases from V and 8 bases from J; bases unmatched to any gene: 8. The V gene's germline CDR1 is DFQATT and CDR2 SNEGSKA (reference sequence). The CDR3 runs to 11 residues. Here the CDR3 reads CSSQGSWGYTF. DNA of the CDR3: TGCAGTTCACAGGGGTCATGGGGCTACACCTTC.

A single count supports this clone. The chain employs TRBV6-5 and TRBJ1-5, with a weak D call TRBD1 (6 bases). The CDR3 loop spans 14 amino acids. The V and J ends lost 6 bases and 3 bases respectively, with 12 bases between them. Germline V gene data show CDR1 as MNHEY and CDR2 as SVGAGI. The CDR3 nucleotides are TGTGCCAGCAGGAGAAGGGGGTTCAATCAGCCCCAGCATTTT. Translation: CASRRRGFNQPQHF.

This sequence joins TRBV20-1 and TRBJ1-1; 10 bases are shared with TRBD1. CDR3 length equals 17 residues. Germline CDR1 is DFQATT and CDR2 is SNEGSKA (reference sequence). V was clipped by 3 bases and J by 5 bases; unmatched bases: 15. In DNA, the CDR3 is TGCAGTGCTAGTGAGGGAGACAGGGGGCGATTGTGGACTGAAGCTTTCTTT. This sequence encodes CSASEGDRGRLWTEAFF.

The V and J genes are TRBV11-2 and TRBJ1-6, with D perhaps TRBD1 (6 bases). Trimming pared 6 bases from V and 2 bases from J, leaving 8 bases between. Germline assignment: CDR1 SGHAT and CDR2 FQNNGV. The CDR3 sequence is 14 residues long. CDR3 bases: TGTGCCAGCAGTACAGGGACCTATAATTCACCCCTCCACTTT. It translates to CASSTGTYNSPLHF.

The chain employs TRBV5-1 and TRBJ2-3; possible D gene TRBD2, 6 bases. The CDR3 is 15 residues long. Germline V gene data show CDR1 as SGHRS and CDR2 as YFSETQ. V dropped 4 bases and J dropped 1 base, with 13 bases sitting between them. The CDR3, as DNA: TGCGCCAGCAGCCCCTTGCGGGGCCGCACAGATACGCAGTATTTT. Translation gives CASSPLRGRTDTQYF.

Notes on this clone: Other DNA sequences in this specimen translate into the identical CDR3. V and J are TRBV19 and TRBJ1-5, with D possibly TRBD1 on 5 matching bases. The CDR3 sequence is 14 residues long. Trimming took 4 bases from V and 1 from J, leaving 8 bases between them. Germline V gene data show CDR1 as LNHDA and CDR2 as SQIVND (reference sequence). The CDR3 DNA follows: TGTGCCAGTAGTAGGCAGGGCAGCAATCAGCCCCAGCATTTT. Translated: CASSRQGSNQPQHF.

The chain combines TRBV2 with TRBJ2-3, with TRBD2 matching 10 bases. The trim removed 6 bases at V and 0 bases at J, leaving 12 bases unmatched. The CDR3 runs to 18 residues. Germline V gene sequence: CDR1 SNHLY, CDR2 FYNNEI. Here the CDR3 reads CASSVRLAGRISTDTQYF. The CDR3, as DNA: TGTGCCAGCAGCGTTCGACTAGCGGGCCGAATCAGCACAGATACGCAGTATTTT.

Here the CDR3 DNA reads TGTGCCAGCAGTTACGGAGCGTCAAACAACGAGCAGTACTTC. Its protein is CASSYGASNNEQYF. The chain joins TRBV6-5 to TRBJ2-7; D ambiguous. In germline, CDR1 is MNHEY, CDR2 SVGAGI. CDR3 length equals 14 residues. The germline V and J ends were trimmed by 2 bases and 5 bases, with 13 bases remaining between them.

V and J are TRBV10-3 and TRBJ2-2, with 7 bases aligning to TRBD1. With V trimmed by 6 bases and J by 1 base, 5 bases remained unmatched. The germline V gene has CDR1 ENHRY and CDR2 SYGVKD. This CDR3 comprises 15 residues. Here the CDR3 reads CAIRVGTENTGELFF. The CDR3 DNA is TGTGCCATCAGAGTCGGGACAGAGAACACCGGGGAGCTGTTTTTT.

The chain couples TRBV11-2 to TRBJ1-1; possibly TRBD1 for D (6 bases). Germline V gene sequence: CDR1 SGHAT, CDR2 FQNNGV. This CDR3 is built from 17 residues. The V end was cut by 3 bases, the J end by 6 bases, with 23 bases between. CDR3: CASSFLPLRQAGAEAFF. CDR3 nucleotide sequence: TGTGCCAGCAGCTTTCTACCGCTTCGACAGGCGGGCGCTGAAGCTTTCTTT.

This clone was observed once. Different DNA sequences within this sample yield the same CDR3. The CDR3 DNA reads as TGTGCCAGCAGTTCTGAAGAGACCCAGTACTTC. Translation: CASSSEETQYF. J is TRBJ2-5 and V is TRBV12-3 or TRBV12-4; D call uncertain. This CDR3 is built from 11 residues. V lost 4 bases and J lost 3, with 3 bases in between.

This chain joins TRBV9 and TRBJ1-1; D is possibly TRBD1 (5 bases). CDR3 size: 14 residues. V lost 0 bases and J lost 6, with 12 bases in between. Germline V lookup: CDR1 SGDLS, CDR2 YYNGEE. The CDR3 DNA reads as TGTGCCAGCAGCGTAGCTGACAGTTCAGCTGAAGCTTTCTTT. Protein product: CASSVADSSAEAFF. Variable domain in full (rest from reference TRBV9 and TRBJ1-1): DSGVTQTPKHLITATGQRVTLRCSPRSGDLSVYWYQQSLDQGLQFLIQYYNGEERAKGNILERFSAQQFPDLHSELNLSSLELGDSALYFCASSVADSSAEAFFGQGTRLTVV.

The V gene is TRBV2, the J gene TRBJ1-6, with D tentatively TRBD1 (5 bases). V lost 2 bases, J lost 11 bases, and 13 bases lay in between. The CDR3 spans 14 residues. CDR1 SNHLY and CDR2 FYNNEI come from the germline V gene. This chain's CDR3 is CASSEKADSTPLHF. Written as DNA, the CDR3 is TGTGCCAGCAGTGAAAAGGCCGACAGTACACCCCTCCACTTT. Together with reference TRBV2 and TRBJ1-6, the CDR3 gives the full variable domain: EPEVTQTPSHQVTQMGQEVILRCVPISNHLYFYWYRQILGQKVEFLVSFYNNEISEKSEIFDDQFSVERPDGSNFTLKIRSTKLEDSAMYFCASSEKADSTPLHFGNGTRLTVT.

The CDR3 DNA reads as TGTGCCAGCAGCACCAGGGTTGGGAATTCACCCCTCCACTTT. The encoded protein is CASSTRVGNSPLHF. V usage is TRBV11-2 and J usage is TRBJ1-6; a possible D gene is TRBD1 (5 bases). Germline CDR1 and CDR2: SGHAT and FQNNGV. The germline V and J ends were trimmed by 5 bases and 7 bases, with 12 bases remaining between them. The CDR3 is 14 residues long.

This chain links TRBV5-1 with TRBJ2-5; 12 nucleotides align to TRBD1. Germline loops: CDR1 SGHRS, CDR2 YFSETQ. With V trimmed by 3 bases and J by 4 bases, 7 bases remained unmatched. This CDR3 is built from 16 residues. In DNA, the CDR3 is TGCGCCAGCAGCTCGGGGGACAGGGGGCGGCTAGAGACCCAGTACTTC. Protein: CASSSGDRGRLETQYF.

CDR3 in amino acids: CATSPTGVGDQPQHF. The CDR3 nucleotides read TGTGCCACCAGCCCGACAGGGGTGGGGGATCAGCCCCAGCATTTT. The J gene is TRBJ1-5, the V gene TRBV24-1; 8 nucleotides align to TRBD1. J was trimmed by 5 bases and V by 7 bases; bases with no gene match: 9. Germline loops: CDR1 KGHDR, CDR2 SFDVKD. This CDR3 comprises 15 residues.

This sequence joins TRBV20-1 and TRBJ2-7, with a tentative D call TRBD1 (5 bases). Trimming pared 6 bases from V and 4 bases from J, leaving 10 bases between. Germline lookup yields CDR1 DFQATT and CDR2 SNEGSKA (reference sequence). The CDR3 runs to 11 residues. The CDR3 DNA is TGCAGTGCCATAGGGGAATACGAGCAGTACTTC. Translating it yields CSAIGEYEQYF.